This T cell receptor beta chain was identified during a study of blood T cell repertoires in COVID-19. At the level of the study: The study drew acute and convalescent COVID-19 samples from the United States, Italy and Spain. The analysed material was cDNA or gDNA that came from T cells, B-cell-depleted T cells, or PBMCs.

The CDR3 runs to 13 residues. Trimming removed 6 bases from V and 8 bases from J; junction bases left unmatched: 9. From germline, CDR1 is SNHLY and CDR2 FYNNEI. Methods used by the authors: Reference gene primer amplification gave estimated nucleated cell counts. Using immunoSEQ multiplex PCR, the repertoire was profiled, and TCRdb retains in-frame clones only, with some absent. The DNA was the basis for D and trimming; V, J and clone size are from that table. Counted here are about 70,000 clones, around 86% occurring once; the ten biggest clones make up 9% to 15%. The chain carries TRBV2 and TRBJ1-2; 7 nucleotides agree with TRBD1. This sequence was found in a human donor in a cohort sampled during active COVID-19. Sequencing was done on a sample of peripheral blood. This chain's CDR3 is CASRIRGTHGYTF. The CDR3 DNA follows: TGTGCCAGCAGGATCAGGGGGACCCACGGCTACACCTTC.